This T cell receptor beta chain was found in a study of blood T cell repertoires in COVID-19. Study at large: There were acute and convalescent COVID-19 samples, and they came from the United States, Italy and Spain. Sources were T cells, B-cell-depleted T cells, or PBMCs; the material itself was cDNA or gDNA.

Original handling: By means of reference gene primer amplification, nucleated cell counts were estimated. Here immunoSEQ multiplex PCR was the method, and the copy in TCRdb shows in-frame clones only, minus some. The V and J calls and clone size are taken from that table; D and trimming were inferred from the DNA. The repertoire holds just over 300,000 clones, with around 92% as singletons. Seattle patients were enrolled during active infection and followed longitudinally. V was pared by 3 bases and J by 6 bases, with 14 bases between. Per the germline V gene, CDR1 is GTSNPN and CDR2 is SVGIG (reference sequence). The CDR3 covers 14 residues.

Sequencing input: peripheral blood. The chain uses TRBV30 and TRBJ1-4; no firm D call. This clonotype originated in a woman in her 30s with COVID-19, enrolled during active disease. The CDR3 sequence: CAWSKGESDEKLFF. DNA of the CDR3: TGTGCCTGGAGCAAGGGAGAATCGGATGAAAAACTGTTTTTT.